Listed below are T cell receptor beta chains from one sample, sequenced in a study of memory CD4+ T cells and cytomegalovirus serostatus. Some clones are missing from TCRdb's copy, which holds only in-frame ones; the method was immunoSEQ multiplex PCR. The sample yields 58,000 or so clones, about three quarters seen once. The sequencing sample was made of memory CD4+ T cells from blood. The receptor source for this set is an adult in good health and CMV-seropositive. The CDR3 runs from the conserved cysteine through the conserved F or W. D genes are given only for firm matches. Only some rows state a clone size, as once, few, many or a class for expanded clones.

D gene	J gene	clone size	V gene	CDR3 DNA	CDR3 protein
TRBD1	TRBJ1-5	-	TRBV6-5	TGTGCCAGCAGTCGGGACAGCTTCTACAATCAGCCCCAGCATTTT	CASSRDSFYNQPQHF
TRBD1	TRBJ1-5	-	TRBV15	TGTGCCACCAGCAGCTTTACAGGGGTACAGCCCCAGCATTTT	CATSSFTGVQPQHF
-	TRBJ1-4	-	TRBV27	TGTGCCAGCAGCAACCGATATACTGAAAAACTGTTTTTT	CASSNRYTEKLFF
-	TRBJ2-1	few	TRBV7-9	TGTGCCAGCAGCTCCCTCTTGGGGCACAATGAGCAGTTCTTC	CASSSLLGHNEQFF
-	TRBJ1-2	-	TRBV19	TGTGCCAGTAAAGGCGGATACTATGGCTACACCTTC	CASKGGYYGYTF
-	TRBJ2-2	-	TRBV27	TGTGCCAGCACCATCCGAAGTTCGGCCGGGGAGCTGTTTTTT	CASTIRSSAGELFF
TRBD2	TRBJ2-5	once	TRBV5-1	TGCGCCAGCAGCACTGGTTTTGGGGGAGGGGAAGAGACCCAGTACTTC	CASSTGFGGGEETQYF
TRBD1	TRBJ1-5	-	TRBV7-8	TGTGCCAGCAGCACCAGACAGGGGGGATATCAGCCCCAGCATTTT	CASSTRQGGYQPQHF
TRBD1	TRBJ2-4	-	TRBV11-3	TGTGCCAGCAGCTCTGGACAGGGCAAGACCAAAAACATTCAGTACTTC	CASSSGQGKTKNIQYF
-	TRBJ1-2	once	TRBV5-1	TGCGCCAGCAGCTTGAGGGGGGACTATGGCTACACCTTC	CASSLRGDYGYTF
-	TRBJ2-3	many	TRBV7-9	TGTGCCAGCAGCAACAGCGGTGCTAGCACAGATACGCAGTATTTT	CASSNSGASTDTQYF
TRBD1	TRBJ1-6	-	TRBV30	TGTGCCTGGAGGGGACAGGGGCAATCACCCCTCCACTTT	CAWRGQGQSPLHF
-	TRBJ1-1	-	TRBV29-1	TGCAGCGTTGAAGAGGGAATCACTGAAGCTTTCTTT	CSVEEGITEAFF
TRBD1	TRBJ2-2	-	TRBV18	TGTGCCAGCTCCCCGCAGGGGGACACCGGGGAGCTGTTTTTT	CASSPQGDTGELFF
TRBD2	TRBJ2-1	-	TRBV29-1	TGCAGCGTTGCTCGGCTAGCGGGAATCAATGAGCAGTTCTTC	CSVARLAGINEQFF
-	TRBJ1-4	-	TRBV4-3	TGCGCCAGCAGCCAGAGGACGGGGAATGAAAAACTGTTTTTT	CASSQRTGNEKLFF
-	TRBJ2-1	-	TRBV2	TGTGCCAGCAGGAAGGGCGGACCAGAGCAGTTCTTC	CASRKGGPEQFF
TRBD1	TRBJ2-7	-	TRBV29-1	TGCAGCGCAAGGACAGGGGGCAGCTACGAGCAGTACTTC	CSARTGGSYEQYF
-	TRBJ2-1	once	TRBV7-2	TGTGCCAGCAGCTTCCGCCTAGTGGGCAATGAGCAGTTCTTC	CASSFRLVGNEQFF
-	TRBJ2-1	-	TRBV7-8	TGTGCCAGCAGCAATGCCGGGGCCCCCGAGGCCAATGAGCAGTTCTTC	CASSNAGAPEANEQFF
-	TRBJ1-1	-	TRBV6-6	TGTGCCAGCAGTACCCAGCCCAAAAATGTGGCTTTCTTT	CASSTQPKNVAFF
TRBD2	TRBJ2-1	once	TRBV29-1	TGCAGCGTTGGCGGGAGACCTCTTGGTGAGCAGTTCTTC	CSVGGRPLGEQFF